Listed below are T cell receptor beta chains from one sample, sequenced in a study of T cell responses to AZD1222 COVID-19 vaccine. TCRdb's table, derived via immunoSEQ multiplex PCR, lists solely in-frame clones and lacks some. The data hold roughly 14,000 clones, with approximately 90% observed a single time. The material was peripheral blood, obtained 28 days after the second AZD1222 dose. The receptor set was obtained from an adult who received the AZD1222 COVID-19 vaccine. Both conserved end residues are part of each CDR3.

>TRBJ2-5|TRBV24-1
CATSDYGAFQETQYF
>TRBJ1-1|TRBV6-5
CASSLGASEAFF
>TRBJ1-2|TRBV3-1/TRBV3-2
CASSYRQGDYGYTF
>TRBJ1-5|TRBV6-5
CASNLGQGKGQPQHF
>TRBJ1-2|TRBV7-2
CASSAQGAQGYGYTF
>TRBJ2-7|TRBV13
CASKSTDSRDYEQYF
>TRBJ1-2|TRBV19
CASRAPNYGYTF
>TRBJ2-2|TRBV4-3
CASSRGTLNTGELFF
>TRBJ1-1|TRBV5-1
CASSLGSGTGNTEAFF
>TRBJ2-7|TRBV6-5
CASSYSAGRSYEQYF
>TRBJ2-7|TRBV7-6
CASSPGTSGLNEQYF
>TRBJ2-2|TRBV19
CASSGDRGNTGELFF
>TRBJ2-7|TRBV15
CATQAGARSYEQYF
>TRBJ1-1|TRBV25-1
CASSEYRGGNTEAFF
>TRBJ1-1|TRBV27
CASRTGAMNTEAFF
>TRBJ1-1|TRBV28
CASSLTGATTMNTEAFF
>TRBJ2-2|TRBV9
CASSDAGRTGELFF
>TRBJ1-2|TRBV6-5
CASSREGQGRYGYTF
>TRBJ2-5|TRBV5-1
CASSPLAGGNQETQYF
>TRBJ2-1|TRBV29-1
CSVEGGTSGDNEQFF
>TRBJ2-1|TRBV19
CASSTAGTGDNEQFF
>TRBJ2-5|TRBV6-5
CASSYQGETQYF
>TRBJ1-2|TRBV19
CATPTGEGGYTF
>TRBJ2-1|TRBV20-1
CSASLGGSYFYNEQFF
>TRBJ2-7|TRBV7-8
CASSPSGDRYEQYF
>TRBJ1-2|TRBV5-4
CASSQGWDGYTF
>TRBJ2-1|TRBV7-9
CASSPRGAGYNEQFF
>TRBJ2-1|TRBV7-6
CASSYKTGASSYNEQFF
>TRBJ2-1|TRBV11-2
CASSKTGTASYNEQFF
>TRBJ1-3|TRBV15
CATSSGDTSGNTIYF
>TRBJ1-5|TRBV6-2/TRBV6-3
CASSWGGTGNQPQHF
>TRBJ2-5|TRBV29-1
CSVAGLAGEWATTQYF
>TRBJ2-3|TRBV5-1
CASSSYGADTQYF
>TRBJ2-2|TRBV2
CASKQGAGTGELFF
>TRBJ2-7|TRBV28
CASSFTSGSDGQYF
>TRBJ1-1|TRBV4-1
CASSQEVSRTEAFF
>TRBJ1-2|TRBV28
CASSFPGTGGHYGYTF
>TRBJ1-1|TRBV3-1/TRBV3-2
CASSQGNRGMNTEAFF
>TRBJ2-1|TRBV27
CASSLSLLAADEQFF
>TRBJ1-5|TRBV7-2
CASSYRQNQPQHF
>TRBJ2-7|TRBV5-8
CASSLIGGLDEQYF
>TRBJ1-2|TRBV21-1
CASSKASSCGPSSYTF
>TRBJ2-7|TRBV7-2
CASSTVPGREQYF
>TRBJ2-2|TRBV3-1/TRBV3-2
CASSPWRSTGELFF
>TRBJ1-2|TRBV6-5
CASTASRGEAGYTF
>TRBJ2-1|TRBV6-6
CASSYRSGGAFDEQFF